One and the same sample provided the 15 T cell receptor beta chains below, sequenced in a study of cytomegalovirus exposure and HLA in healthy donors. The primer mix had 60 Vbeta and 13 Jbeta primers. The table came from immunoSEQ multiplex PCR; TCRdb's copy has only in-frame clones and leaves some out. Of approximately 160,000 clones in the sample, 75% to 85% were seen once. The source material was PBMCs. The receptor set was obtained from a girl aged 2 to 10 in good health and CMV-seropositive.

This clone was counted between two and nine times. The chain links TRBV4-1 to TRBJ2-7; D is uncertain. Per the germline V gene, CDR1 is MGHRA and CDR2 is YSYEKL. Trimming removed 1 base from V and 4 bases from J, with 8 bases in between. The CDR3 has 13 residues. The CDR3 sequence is CASSQAHGYEQYF. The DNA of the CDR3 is TGCGCCAGCAGCCAAGCACACGGGTACGAGCAGTACTTC.

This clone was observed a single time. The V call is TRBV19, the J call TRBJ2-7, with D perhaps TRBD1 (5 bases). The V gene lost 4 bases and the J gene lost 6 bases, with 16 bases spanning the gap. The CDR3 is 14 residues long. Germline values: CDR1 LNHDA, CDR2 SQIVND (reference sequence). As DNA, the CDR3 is TGTGCCAGTAGTAGGGGCAGGAGAAGATCCGAGCAGTACTTC. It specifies CASSRGRRRSEQYF.

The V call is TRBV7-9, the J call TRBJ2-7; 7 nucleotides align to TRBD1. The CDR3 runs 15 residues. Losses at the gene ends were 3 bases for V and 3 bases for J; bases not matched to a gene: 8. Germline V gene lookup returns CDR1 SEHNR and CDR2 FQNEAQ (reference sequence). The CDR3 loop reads CASSFRDSTNYEQYF. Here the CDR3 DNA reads TGTGCCAGCAGCTTCCGGGACAGTACTAACTACGAGCAGTACTTC.

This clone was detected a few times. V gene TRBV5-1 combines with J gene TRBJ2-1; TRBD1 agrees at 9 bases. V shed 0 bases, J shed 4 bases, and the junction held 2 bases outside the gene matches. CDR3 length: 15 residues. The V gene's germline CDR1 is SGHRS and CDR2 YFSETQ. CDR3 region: CASSLGTGVYNEQFF. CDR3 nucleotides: TGCGCCAGCAGCTTGGGGACAGGGGTTTACAATGAGCAGTTCTTC.

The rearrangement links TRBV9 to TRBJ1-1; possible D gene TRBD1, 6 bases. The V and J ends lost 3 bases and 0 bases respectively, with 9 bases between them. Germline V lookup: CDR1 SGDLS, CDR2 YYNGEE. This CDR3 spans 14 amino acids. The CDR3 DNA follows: TGTGCCAGCAGCGATGGACAGTTGAACACTGAAGCTTTCTTT. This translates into CASSDGQLNTEAFF.

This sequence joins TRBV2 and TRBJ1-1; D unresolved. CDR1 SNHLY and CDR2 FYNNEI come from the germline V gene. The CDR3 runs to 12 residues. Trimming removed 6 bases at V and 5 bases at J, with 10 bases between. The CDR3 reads CASRKTETEAFF. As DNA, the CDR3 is TGTGCCAGCAGGAAGACGGAGACTGAAGCTTTCTTT.

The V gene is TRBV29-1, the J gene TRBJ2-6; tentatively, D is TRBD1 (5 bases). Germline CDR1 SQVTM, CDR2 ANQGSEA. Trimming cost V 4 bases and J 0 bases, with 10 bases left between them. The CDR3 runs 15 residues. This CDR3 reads CSVGKGDSGANVLTF. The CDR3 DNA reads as TGCAGCGTTGGAAAAGGGGACTCTGGGGCCAACGTCCTGACTTTC.

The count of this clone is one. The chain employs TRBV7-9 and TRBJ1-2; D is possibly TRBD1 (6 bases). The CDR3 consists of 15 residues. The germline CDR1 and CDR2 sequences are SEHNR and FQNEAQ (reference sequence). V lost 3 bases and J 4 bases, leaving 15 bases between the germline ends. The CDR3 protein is CASSFSGTGSYGYTF. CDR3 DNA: TGTGCCAGCAGCTTCAGCGGTACAGGGAGCTATGGCTACACCTTC.

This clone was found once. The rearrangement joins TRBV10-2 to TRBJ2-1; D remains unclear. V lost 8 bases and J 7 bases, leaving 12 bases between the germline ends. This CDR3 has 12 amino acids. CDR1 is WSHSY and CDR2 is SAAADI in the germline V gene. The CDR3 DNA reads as TGCGCCAGCTCCCGAGCAAGTAATGAGCAGTTCTTC. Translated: CASSRASNEQFF.

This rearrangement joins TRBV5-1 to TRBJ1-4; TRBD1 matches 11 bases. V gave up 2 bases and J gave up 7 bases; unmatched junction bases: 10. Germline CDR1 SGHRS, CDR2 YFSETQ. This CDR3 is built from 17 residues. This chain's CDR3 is CASSLMQRTGGGEKLFF. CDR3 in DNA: TGCGCCAGCAGCTTAATGCAGAGGACAGGGGGCGGTGAAAAACTGTTTTTT.

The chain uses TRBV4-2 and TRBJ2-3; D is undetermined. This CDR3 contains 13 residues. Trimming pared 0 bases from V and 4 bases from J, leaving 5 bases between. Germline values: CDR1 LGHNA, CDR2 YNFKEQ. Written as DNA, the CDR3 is TGTGCCAGCAGCCAAGAGTCTCCAGATACGCAGTATTTT. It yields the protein CASSQESPDTQYF.

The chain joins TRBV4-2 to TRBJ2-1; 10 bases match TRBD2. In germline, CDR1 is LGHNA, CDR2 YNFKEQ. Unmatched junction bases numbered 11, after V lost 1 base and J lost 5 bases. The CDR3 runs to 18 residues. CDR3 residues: CASSQVSSGRGRNNEQFF. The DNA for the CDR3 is TGTGCCAGCAGCCAAGTATCCAGCGGGAGGGGAAGGAACAATGAGCAGTTCTTC.

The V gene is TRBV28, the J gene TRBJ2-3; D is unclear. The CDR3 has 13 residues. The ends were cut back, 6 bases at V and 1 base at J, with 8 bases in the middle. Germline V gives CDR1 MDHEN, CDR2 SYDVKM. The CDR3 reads CASRPSGTDTQYF. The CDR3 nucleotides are TGTGCCAGCAGGCCGAGCGGCACAGATACGCAGTATTTT.

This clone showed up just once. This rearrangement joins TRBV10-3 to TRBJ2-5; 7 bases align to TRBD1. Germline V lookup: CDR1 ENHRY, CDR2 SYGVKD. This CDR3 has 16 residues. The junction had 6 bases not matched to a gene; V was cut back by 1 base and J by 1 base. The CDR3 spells CAISEYTGTAQETQYF. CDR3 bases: TGTGCCATCAGTGAGTATACCGGGACAGCCCAAGAGACCCAGTACTTC.

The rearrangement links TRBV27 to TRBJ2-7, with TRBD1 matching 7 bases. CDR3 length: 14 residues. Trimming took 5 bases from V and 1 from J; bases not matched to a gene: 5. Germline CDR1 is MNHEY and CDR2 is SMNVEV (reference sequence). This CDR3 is CASSVQGQSYEQYF. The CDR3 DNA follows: TGTGCCAGCAGTGTACAGGGGCAGTCCTACGAGCAGTACTTC.